The next 20 T cell receptor beta chains were all read from a single sample in a study of T cells expressing NK-cell markers. For each CDR3 protein, TCRdb gives one entry from its re-call of the 5' RACE reads, without DNA. The sample table sets out some 340,000 distinct CDR3 sequences. The sequencing input was blood T cells: a sorted CD56 or NKG2C T cell subset, CD4+ or CD8+ T cells, or bulk PBMC T cells (not recorded which). The receptors were gathered from a man aged 18 to 69 in good health.

The chain carries TRBV12-3 or TRBV12-4 and TRBJ1-2. The CDR3 consists of 15 residues. CDR3 region: CASSLRAQSVLGYTF.

V and J are TRBV5-5 and TRBJ2-2; TCRdb selects TRBD2, and the lack of DNA leaves this call unchecked. Per the germline V gene, CDR1 is SGHKS and CDR2 is YYEKEE (reference sequence). The CDR3 has 16 residues. The CDR3 sequence: CASSWTSGGAVGELFF. The full variable domain, in which reference TRBV5-5 and TRBJ2-2 provide the parts outside the CDR3, is DAGVTQSPTHLIKTRGQQVTLRCSPISGHKSVSWYQQVLGQGPQFIFQYYEKEERGRGNFPDRFSARQFPNYSSELNVNALLLGDSALYLCASSWTSGGAVGELFFGEGSRLTVL.

The CDR3 here is CAWSNGGNQPQHF. The chain uses TRBV30 and TRBJ1-5. Germline values: CDR1 GTSNPN, CDR2 SVGIG (reference sequence). CDR3 length equals 13 residues.

The chain couples TRBV7-2 to TRBJ2-1; TCRdb's D call of TRBD1 is untestable without DNA. There are 17 residues in the CDR3. The germline V gene encodes CDR1 SGHTA and CDR2 FQGNSA. The CDR3 protein is CASSGPGKRPDRNEQFF. Complete variable domain (other parts from reference TRBV7-2 and TRBJ2-1): GAGVSQSPSNKVTEKGKDVELRCDPISGHTALYWYRQSLGQGLEFLIYFQGNSAPDKSGLPSDRFSAERTGGSVSTLTIQRTQQEDSAVYLCASSGPGKRPDRNEQFFGPGTRLTVL.

The CDR3 loop is CASSYRLAGEQYF. This rearrangement joins TRBV6-2 or TRBV6-3 to TRBJ2-7; TCRdb reports TRBD2, a call that lacks DNA to check it against. CDR1 MNHEY and CDR2 SVGEGT come from the germline V gene. CDR3 size: 13 residues.

The V gene is TRBV7-3, the J gene TRBJ2-1; TCRdb returns TRBD1, unconfirmable since there is no DNA. The CDR3 extends over 16 amino acids. Germline V CDR1 and CDR2: SGHTA, FQGTGA. CDR3 region: CASSLSGARSYNEQFF.

The chain carries TRBV2 and TRBJ1-2; absent DNA, TCRdb's TRBD1 call cannot be checked. CDR1 SNHLY and CDR2 FYNNEI come from the germline V gene. The CDR3 is made up of 15 amino acids. The CDR3 loop is CASSGNRGPFYGYTF. The whole variable domain, remainder taken from reference TRBV2 and TRBJ1-2, is EPEVTQTPSHQVTQMGQEVILRCVPISNHLYFYWYRQILGQKVEFLVSFYNNEISEKSEIFDDQFSVERPDGSNFTLKIRSTKLEDSAMYFCASSGNRGPFYGYTFGSGTRLTVV.

The J gene is TRBJ2-1, the V gene TRBV11-2; TCRdb designates TRBD2, a call that cannot be tested without DNA. This CDR3 contains 17 residues. From germline, CDR1 is SGHAT and CDR2 FQNNGV. CDR3 amino acids: CASSLREGSSSYNEQFF.

The V and J genes are TRBV5-6 and TRBJ1-1. Per the germline V gene, CDR1 is SGHDT and CDR2 is YYEEEE. This CDR3 spans 15 amino acids. CDR3 in amino acids: CASSLTGAGNTEAFF.

The chain uses TRBV20-1 and TRBJ2-3; TCRdb calls TRBD1, which cannot be checked without DNA. Per the germline V gene, CDR1 is DFQATT and CDR2 is SNEGSKA (reference sequence). CDR3 length: 15 amino acids. This chain's CDR3 is CSARETGGYTDTQYF.

The chain has TRBV4-2 and TRBJ1-1; no DNA is available, so the TRBD1 call from TCRdb remains unchecked. This CDR3 is built from 16 residues. Germline V CDR1 and CDR2: LGHNA, YNFKEQ. The CDR3 is CASRKYYQGDNTEAFF.

The CDR3 here is CASSLVYRNTGELFF. The rearrangement joins TRBV5-1 to TRBJ2-2. CDR3 length equals 15 residues. CDR1 is SGHRS, CDR2 YFSETQ, per germline.

The CDR3 reads CASSVGDSGGAREQFF. The chain links TRBV9 to TRBJ2-1; the TCRdb call, TRBD2, lacks DNA for checking. The CDR3 has 16 residues. The germline gives CDR1 SGDLS, CDR2 YYNGEE.

The chain combines TRBV20-1 with TRBJ1-1; the D call of TRBD1 rests on TCRdb alone, since no DNA is present to check it. The CDR3 runs to 19 residues. Germline V gene data show CDR1 as DFQATT and CDR2 as SNEGSKA (reference sequence). The CDR3 region is CSARKYRTLSGQGGTEAFF.

This chain links TRBV2 with TRBJ2-7; TCRdb outputs TRBD1, but without DNA this stays unchecked. The CDR3 covers 14 residues. Germline CDR1 reads SNHLY; CDR2 reads FYNNEI. CDR3 residues: CASKAPEGGYEQYF.

The chain couples TRBV10-3 to TRBJ1-4; TCRdb picks TRBD1, but there is no DNA to check that call. Germline values: CDR1 ENHRY, CDR2 SYGVKD. The CDR3 extends over 15 amino acids. The CDR3: CAISPNQPGQSILFF.

The chain combines TRBV2 with TRBJ1-5; TCRdb designates TRBD1, a call that cannot be tested without DNA. Germline V CDR1 and CDR2: SNHLY, FYNNEI. The CDR3 totals 15 residues. The CDR3 spells CASSEPGYRNQPQHF.

The chain joins TRBV11-2 to TRBJ2-2; with no DNA, the TCRdb D assignment of TRBD1 cannot be verified. Looked up from germline, CDR1 is SGHAT and CDR2 is FQNNGV. CDR3 length equals 14 residues. CDR3 in amino acids: CASSQNRVTGELFF.

V gene TRBV5-1 combines with J gene TRBJ2-1; the D gene TCRdb calls, TRBD1, cannot be checked with no DNA. This CDR3 contains 16 residues. Per germline, CDR1 SGHRS and CDR2 YFSETQ. CDR3 in amino acids: CASGPQGRGAHNEQFF.

The V and J genes are TRBV18 and TRBJ1-2; without DNA, the TCRdb call of TRBD1 cannot be checked. The germline CDR1 and CDR2 sequences are KGHSH and LQKENI. The CDR3 loop spans 13 amino acids. CDR3 sequence reads: CASSLSGQYGYTF.